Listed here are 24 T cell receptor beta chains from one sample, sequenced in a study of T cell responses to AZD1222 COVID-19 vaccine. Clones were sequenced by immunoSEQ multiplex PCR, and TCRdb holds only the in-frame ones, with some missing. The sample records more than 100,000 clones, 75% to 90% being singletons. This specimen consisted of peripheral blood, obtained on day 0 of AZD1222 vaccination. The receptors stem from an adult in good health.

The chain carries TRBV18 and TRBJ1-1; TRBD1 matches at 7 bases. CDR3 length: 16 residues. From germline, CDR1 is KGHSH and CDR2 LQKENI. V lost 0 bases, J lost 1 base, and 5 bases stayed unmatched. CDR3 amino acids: CASSPPRTGRNTEAFF. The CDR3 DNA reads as TGTGCCAGCTCACCACCACGGACAGGCCGGAACACTGAAGCTTTCTTT.

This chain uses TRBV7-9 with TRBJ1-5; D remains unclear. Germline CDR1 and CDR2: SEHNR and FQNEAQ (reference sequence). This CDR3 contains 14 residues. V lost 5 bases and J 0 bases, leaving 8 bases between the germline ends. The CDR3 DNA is TGTGCCAGCAGCGTCAGTGATAGCAATCAGCCCCAGCATTTT. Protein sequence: CASSVSDSNQPQHF.

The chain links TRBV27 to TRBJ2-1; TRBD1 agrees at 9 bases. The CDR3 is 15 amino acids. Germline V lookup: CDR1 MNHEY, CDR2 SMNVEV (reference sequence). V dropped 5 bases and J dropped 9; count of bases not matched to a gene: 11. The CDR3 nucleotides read TGTGCCAGCAGTACTAAACCGGGACAGGGTACTGAGCAGTTCTTC. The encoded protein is CASSTKPGQGTEQFF.

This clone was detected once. This chain's CDR3 is CASSQALRVTYGYTF. CDR3 DNA: TGTGCCAGCAGCCAAGCCCTTAGGGTCACCTATGGCTACACCTTC. The V and J genes are TRBV4-2 and TRBJ1-2, with unresolved D. Trimming took 1 base from V and 4 from J, leaving 13 bases between them. The CDR3 totals 15 residues. The germline V gene encodes CDR1 LGHNA and CDR2 YNFKEQ.

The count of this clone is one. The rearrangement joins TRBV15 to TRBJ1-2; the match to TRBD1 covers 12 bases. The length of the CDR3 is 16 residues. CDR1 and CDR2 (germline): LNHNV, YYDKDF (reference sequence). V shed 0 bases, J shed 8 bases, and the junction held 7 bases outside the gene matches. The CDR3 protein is CATSRDGGQGALGYTF. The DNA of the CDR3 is TGTGCCACCAGCAGAGACGGGGGACAGGGGGCTCTAGGCTACACCTTC.

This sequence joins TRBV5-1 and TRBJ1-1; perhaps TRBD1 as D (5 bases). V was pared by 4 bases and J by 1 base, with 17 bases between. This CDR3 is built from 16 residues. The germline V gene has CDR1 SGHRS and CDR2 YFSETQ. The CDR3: CASSPYVGGSNTEAFF. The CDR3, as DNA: TGCGCCAGCAGCCCATACGTCGGGGGTTCGAACACTGAAGCTTTCTTT.

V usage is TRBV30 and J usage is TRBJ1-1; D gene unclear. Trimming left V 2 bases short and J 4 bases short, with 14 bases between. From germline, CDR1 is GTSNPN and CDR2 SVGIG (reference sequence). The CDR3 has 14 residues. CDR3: CAWSIPRGITEAFF. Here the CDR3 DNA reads TGTGCCTGGAGTATACCGCGAGGGATCACTGAAGCTTTCTTT.

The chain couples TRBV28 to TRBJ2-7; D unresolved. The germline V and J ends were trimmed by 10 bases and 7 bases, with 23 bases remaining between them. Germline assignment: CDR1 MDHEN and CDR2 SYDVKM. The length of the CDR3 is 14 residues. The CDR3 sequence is CATIDPGRSGEQYF. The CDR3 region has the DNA TGTGCCACTATAGACCCGGGTCGGTCTGGGGAGCAGTACTTC.

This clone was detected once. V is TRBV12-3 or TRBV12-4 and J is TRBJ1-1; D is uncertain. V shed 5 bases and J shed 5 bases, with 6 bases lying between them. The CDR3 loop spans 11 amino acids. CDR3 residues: CASSRGTEAFF. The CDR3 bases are TGTGCCAGCAGTCGGGGAACTGAAGCTTTCTTT.

The CDR3 nucleotides are TGTGCCAGCAGCCTGGACAAATGGCCCTACGAGCAGTACTTC. Translating gives CASSLDKWPYEQYF. The genes are TRBV2 and TRBJ2-7; a possible D gene is TRBD1 (5 bases). Germline V lookup: CDR1 SNHLY, CDR2 FYNNEI. The CDR3 length is 14 residues. V lost 6 bases to trimming and J lost 2 bases, with 14 bases between them.

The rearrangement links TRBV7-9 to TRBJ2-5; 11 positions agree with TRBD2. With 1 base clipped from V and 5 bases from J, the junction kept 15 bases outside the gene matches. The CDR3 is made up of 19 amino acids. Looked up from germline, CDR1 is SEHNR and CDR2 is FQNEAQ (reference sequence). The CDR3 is CASSLVMASGRPPGETQYF. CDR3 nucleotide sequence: TGTGCCAGCAGCTTAGTTATGGCTAGCGGGAGGCCCCCGGGGGAGACCCAGTACTTC.

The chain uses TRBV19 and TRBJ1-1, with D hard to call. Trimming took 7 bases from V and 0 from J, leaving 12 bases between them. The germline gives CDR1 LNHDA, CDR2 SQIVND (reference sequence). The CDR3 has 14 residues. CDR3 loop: CASISHRMNTEAFF. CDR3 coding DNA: TGTGCCAGTATCAGCCATCGGATGAACACTGAAGCTTTCTTT. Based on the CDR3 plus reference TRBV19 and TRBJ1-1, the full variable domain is DGGITQSPKYLFRKEGQNVTLSCEQNLNHDAMYWYRQDPGQGLRLIYYSQIVNDFQKGDIAEGYSVSREKKESFPLTVTSAQKNPTAFYLCASISHRMNTEAFFGQGTRLTVV.

The CDR3 coding sequence is TGTGCCAGCAGTATTCTCTCGGGGTCCTCGGGTGAGCAGTTCTTC. Encoded protein: CASSILSGSSGEQFF. The chain has TRBV28 and TRBJ2-1; D may be TRBD2 (5 bases). Germline values: CDR1 MDHEN, CDR2 SYDVKM. V dropped 5 bases and J dropped 9 bases, with 20 bases sitting between them. There are 15 residues in the CDR3.

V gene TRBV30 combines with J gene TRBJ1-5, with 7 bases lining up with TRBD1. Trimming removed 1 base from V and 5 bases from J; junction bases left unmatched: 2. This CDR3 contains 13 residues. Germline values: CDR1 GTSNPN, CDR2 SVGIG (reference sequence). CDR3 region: CAWSGGGDQPQHF. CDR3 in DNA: TGTGCCTGGAGTGGAGGGGGCGATCAGCCCCAGCATTTT.

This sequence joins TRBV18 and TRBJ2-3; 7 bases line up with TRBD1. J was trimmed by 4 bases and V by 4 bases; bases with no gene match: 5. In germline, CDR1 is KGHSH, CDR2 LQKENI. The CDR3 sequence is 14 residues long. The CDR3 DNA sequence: TGTGCCAGCTCACGAGAGACAGGGTCAGATACGCAGTATTTT. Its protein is CASSRETGSDTQYF.

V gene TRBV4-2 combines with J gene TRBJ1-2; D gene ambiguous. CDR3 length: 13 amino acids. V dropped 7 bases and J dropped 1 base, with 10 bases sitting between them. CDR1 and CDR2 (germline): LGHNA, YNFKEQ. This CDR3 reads CASTSTVNYGYTF. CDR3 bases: TGTGCCAGCACCAGCACAGTTAACTATGGCTACACCTTC.

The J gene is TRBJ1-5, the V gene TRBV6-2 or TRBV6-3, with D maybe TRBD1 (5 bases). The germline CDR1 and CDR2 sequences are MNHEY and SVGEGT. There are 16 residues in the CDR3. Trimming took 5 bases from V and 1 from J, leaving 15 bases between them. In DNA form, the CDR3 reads TGTGCCAGCAGTGATATCGGGGGTCGGAGCAATCAGCCCCAGCATTTT. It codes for CASSDIGGRSNQPQHF.

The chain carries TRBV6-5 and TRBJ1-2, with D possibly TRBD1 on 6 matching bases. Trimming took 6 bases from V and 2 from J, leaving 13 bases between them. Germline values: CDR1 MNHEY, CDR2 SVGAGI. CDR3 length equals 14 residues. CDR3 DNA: TGTGCCAGCAGGCCCCAGGGGCAAAACTATGGCTACACCTTC. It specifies CASRPQGQNYGYTF.

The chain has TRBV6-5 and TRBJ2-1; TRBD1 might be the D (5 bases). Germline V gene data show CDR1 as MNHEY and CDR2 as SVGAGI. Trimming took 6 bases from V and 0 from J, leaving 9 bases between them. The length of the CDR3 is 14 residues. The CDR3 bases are TGTGCCAGCAGCGCAGACAGCTCCTACAATGAGCAGTTCTTC. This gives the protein CASSADSSYNEQFF.

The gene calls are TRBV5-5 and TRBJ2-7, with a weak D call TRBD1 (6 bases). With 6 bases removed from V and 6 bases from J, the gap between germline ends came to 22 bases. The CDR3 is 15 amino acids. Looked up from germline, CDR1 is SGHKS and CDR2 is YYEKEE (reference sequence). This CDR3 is CASTLGGPRPLEQYF. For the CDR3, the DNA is TGTGCCAGCACCCTAGGGGGACCCCGGCCCCTCGAGCAGTACTTC.

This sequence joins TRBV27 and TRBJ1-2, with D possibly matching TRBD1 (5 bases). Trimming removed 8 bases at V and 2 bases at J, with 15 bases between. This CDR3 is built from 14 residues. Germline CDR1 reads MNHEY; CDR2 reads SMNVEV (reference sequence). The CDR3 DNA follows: TGTGCCAGCGGCCTGTCAGGGTACAACTATGGCTACACCTTC. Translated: CASGLSGYNYGYTF.

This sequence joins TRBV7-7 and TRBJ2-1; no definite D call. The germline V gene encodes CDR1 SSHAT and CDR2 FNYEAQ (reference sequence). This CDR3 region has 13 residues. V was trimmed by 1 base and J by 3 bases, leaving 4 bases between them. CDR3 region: CASSLDSYNEQFF. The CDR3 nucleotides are TGTGCCAGCAGCTTAGATAGCTACAATGAGCAGTTCTTC.

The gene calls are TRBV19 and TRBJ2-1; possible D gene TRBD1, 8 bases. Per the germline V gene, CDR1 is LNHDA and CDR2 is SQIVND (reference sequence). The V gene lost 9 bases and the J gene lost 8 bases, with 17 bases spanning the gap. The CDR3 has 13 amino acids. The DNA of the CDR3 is TGTGCCAGCTCCGACAGGGGAGGGGATGAGCAGTTCTTC. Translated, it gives CASSDRGGDEQFF.

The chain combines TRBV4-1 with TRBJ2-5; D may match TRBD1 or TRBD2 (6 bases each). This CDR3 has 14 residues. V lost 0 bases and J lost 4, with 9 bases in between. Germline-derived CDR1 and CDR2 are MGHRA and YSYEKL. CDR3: CASSQEGGRETQYF. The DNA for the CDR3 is TGCGCCAGCAGCCAAGAAGGGGGGAGAGAGACCCAGTACTTC.